The T cell receptor (beta chain) described here comes from a study of T cell responses to AZD1222 COVID-19 vaccine. Broader study findings: Recipients of AZD1222 seropositive at baseline numbered only 5 or 6. An increase in Spike-specific TCR breadth and depth was observed after two AZD1222 doses.

Per germline, CDR1 MNHEY and CDR2 SVGEGT. The V end lost 2 bases, the J end lost 6 bases, and 17 bases lay between the germline ends. This CDR3 contains 15 residues. TCRdb's table, derived via immunoSEQ multiplex PCR, lists solely in-frame clones and lacks some. The sample has 250,000 to 300,000 clones, roughly 93% seen once. Details on this clone: The antigen is unknown.

The chain has TRBV6-2 or TRBV6-3 and TRBJ2-7; TRBD2 might be the D (5 bases). This material consisted of peripheral blood, taken 28 days after the second AZD1222 dose. The receptor was isolated from an adult who received the AZD1222 COVID-19 vaccine. The CDR3 is CASSYTLEGFGEQYF. CDR3 DNA: TGTGCCAGCAGTTACACCCTAGAGGGTTTTGGCGAGCAGTACTTC.